This T cell receptor beta chain was sequenced for a study of beta chain features in type 1 diabetes. The sample holds a few counts of this clone. Its antigen is unknown. Broader study findings: A definitive answer on HLA type influencing TCRB rearrangement was not reached here. TCRB CDR3 length was moderately but significantly reduced in all four CD4+ subsets of Type 1 diabetes patients. It was possible that PCR favored shorter templates, equally so in patients and controls.

Expressed TCRB transcripts were sequenced because the entire RNA isolate underwent reverse transcription. Sequencing was performed with immunoSEQ multiplex PCR; in TCRdb, only in-frame clones are kept and a portion is missing. The sample has about 710,000 clones, roughly 13% seen once. Trimming removed 3 bases at V and 8 bases at J, with 11 bases between. Germline CDR1 SGHNT, CDR2 YYREEE (reference sequence). The CDR3 is made up of 13 amino acids. The chain carries TRBV5-4 and TRBJ1-4, with a possible D match to TRBD1 (5 bases). The clonotype originates from a man between 18 and 35 years old with type 1 diabetes. The sequencing input was naive CD4+ T cells from blood. The DNA for the CDR3 is TGTGCCAGCAGCTCAGGACGGGGGGAAAAACTGTTTTTT. Protein sequence: CASSSGRGEKLFF.